Included here is one TCR beta chain sequence, with context. Using its own MiXCR run on the RT-PCR reads, TCRdb lists one record per CDR3 protein. The sample has hundreds of thousands of distinct CDR3 sequences; more than 10% are singletons. The data originate from a study of response to subunit inactivated influenza vaccine. Germline CDR1 LGHDT, CDR2 YNNKEL (reference sequence). This CDR3 is 11 amino acids long. V lost 6 bases, J lost 5 bases, and 8 bases lay in between. This chain links TRBV3-1 with TRBJ2-7, with unresolved D. The sequences come from non-naive T cells sorted from PBMCs, collected 14 days before vaccination. The sequence was collected from a man in his fifties who received an inactivated influenza vaccine. Written as DNA, the CDR3 is TGTGCCAGCAGACGAGAAAACGAGCAGTACTTC. It codes for CASRRENEQYF.